The 13 T cell receptor beta chains below were found in one sample sequenced in a study of long-term antiretroviral therapy in people with HIV. Researchers report immunoSEQ v3.0 was run at survey level. Here immunoSEQ multiplex PCR was the method, and the copy in TCRdb shows in-frame clones only, minus some. The sample holds fewer than 45,000 clones, around 96% seen once. The source material was unsorted PBMCs, sampled 3.7 years after starting antiretroviral therapy. These receptor sequences come from a woman aged 50 to 65 with HIV.

CDR3 sequence: CASSLMGGSYNSPLHF. The CDR3 coding sequence is TGTGCCAGCAGCTTGATGGGGGGCTCCTATAATTCACCCCTCCACTTT. The V gene is TRBV5-8, the J gene TRBJ1-6, with TRBD1 as a possible D gene (5 bases). Per the germline V gene, CDR1 is SGHTS and CDR2 is YDEGEE. Between the trimmed V and J ends, which lost 1 base and 0 bases, there was a span of 8 bases. This CDR3 spans 16 amino acids.

The chain recombines TRBV18 with TRBJ2-5; 8 nucleotides line up with TRBD1. Per germline, CDR1 KGHSH and CDR2 LQKENI. This CDR3 comprises 14 residues. The ends lost 3 bases at V and 2 bases at J; junction bases unmatched: 2. The CDR3 DNA sequence: TGTGCCAGCTCACCCAGGGGGCGGCAAGAGACCCAGTACTTC. Translated, it gives CASSPRGRQETQYF.

The chain joins TRBV7-9 to TRBJ1-5, with D possibly being TRBD1 (5 bases). Trimming left V 7 bases short and J 7 bases short, with 14 bases between. CDR1 and CDR2 (germline): SEHNR, FQNEAQ (reference sequence). CDR3 length: 13 residues. The chain's CDR3 is CASTTGGSQPQHF. The DNA for the CDR3 is TGTGCCAGCACCACCGGGGGGTCCCAGCCCCAGCATTTT. The variable domain in full, with the rest retrieved from reference TRBV7-9 and TRBJ1-5, is DTGVSQNPRHKITKRGQNVTFRCDPISEHNRLYWYRQTLGQGPEFLTYFQNEAQLEKSRLLSDRFSAERPKGSFSTLEIQRTEQGDSAMYLCASTTGGSQPQHFGDGTRLSIL.

This sequence joins TRBV5-4 and TRBJ2-1; no reliable D call. The V end was cut by 4 bases, the J end by 5 bases, with 13 bases between. This CDR3 contains 14 residues. Germline loops: CDR1 SGHNT, CDR2 YYREEE (reference sequence). DNA for the CDR3: TGTGCCAGCAGCCTCCTACGCCGGGACAATGAGCAGTTCTTC. It is translated as CASSLLRRDNEQFF.

J is TRBJ1-2 and V is TRBV6-6; no definite D call. The CDR3 is 14 residues long. V lost 2 bases, J lost 4 bases, and 11 bases lay in between. Germline CDR1 and CDR2: MNHNY and SVGAGI (reference sequence). The CDR3 DNA is TGTGCCAGCAGTTACGGAGCCAGAGCCTATGGCTACACCTTC. Residues: CASSYGARAYGYTF.

The V and J genes are TRBV5-4 and TRBJ1-1; D is perhaps TRBD1 (6 bases). The CDR3 totals 14 residues. The germline V gene encodes CDR1 SGHNT and CDR2 YYREEE (reference sequence). Between the trimmed V and J ends, which lost 0 bases and 3 bases, there was a span of 9 bases. The CDR3 nucleotides are TGTGCCAGCAGCTTGGGGGGGGGCGACACTGAAGCTTTCTTT. This sequence encodes CASSLGGGDTEAFF.

The chain recombines TRBV15 with TRBJ1-1; D is unclear. This CDR3 contains 15 residues. Germline values: CDR1 LNHNV, CDR2 YYDKDF (reference sequence). V lost 0 bases and J 3 bases, leaving 11 bases between the germline ends. The CDR3 reads CATSRERKGDTEAFF. The CDR3 nucleotides are TGTGCCACCAGCAGAGAACGTAAGGGAGACACTGAAGCTTTCTTT.

J is TRBJ1-6 and V is TRBV4-1; 7 nucleotides agree with TRBD1. This CDR3 has 17 residues. The ends lost 6 bases at V and 9 bases at J; junction bases unmatched: 17. CDR1 and CDR2 (germline): MGHRA, YSYEKL. CDR3 sequence reads: CASSRQVLRGPSSPLHF. CDR3 bases: TGCGCCAGCAGTCGACAAGTTCTAAGGGGGCCTAGTTCACCCCTCCACTTT.

The gene calls are TRBV11-2 and TRBJ2-7; no reliable D call. V dropped 1 base and J dropped 3 bases, with 10 bases sitting between them. CDR1 is SGHAT and CDR2 is FQNNGV in the germline V gene. The CDR3 spans 14 residues. CDR3 loop: CASSLVVGLYEQYF. The CDR3 DNA follows: TGTGCCAGCAGCTTAGTAGTGGGCCTCTACGAGCAGTACTTC.

The rearrangement uses TRBV27 and TRBJ2-7, with 11 positions matching TRBD1. The CDR3 covers 14 residues. CDR1 and CDR2 from the germline V gene are MNHEY and SMNVEV (reference sequence). The J segment lost 4 bases and the V segment lost 5 bases, leaving 4 bases of the junction unmatched. The CDR3 DNA sequence: TGTGCCAGCAGTCCAGGGACAGGGGGTTACGAGCAGTACTTC. This codes for CASSPGTGGYEQYF.

This chain joins TRBV15 and TRBJ2-7, with a weak D call TRBD2 (6 bases). The germline V gene encodes CDR1 LNHNV and CDR2 YYDKDF (reference sequence). This CDR3 comprises 15 residues. The germline V and J ends were trimmed by 0 bases and 1 base, with 10 bases remaining between them. The CDR3 DNA sequence: TGTGCCACCAGCAGAGAAGGGACTGGTTCCTACGAGCAGTACTTC. This sequence encodes CATSREGTGSYEQYF.

The chain has TRBV5-1 and TRBJ1-4; 8 bases are shared with TRBD1. CDR1 is SGHRS, CDR2 YFSETQ, per germline. The ends lost 0 bases at V and 8 bases at J; junction bases unmatched: 3. The CDR3 runs 14 residues. In DNA, the CDR3 is TGCGCCAGCAGCTTGGAGGCAGGGGGCGAAAAACTGTTTTTT. This gives the protein CASSLEAGGEKLFF.

This chain connects TRBV7-8 to TRBJ1-4; D gene unclear. The ends were cut back, 1 base at V and 7 bases at J, with 4 bases in the middle. CDR3 length: 12 amino acids. Germline CDR1 is SGHVS and CDR2 is FQNEAQ. The CDR3 DNA follows: TGTGCCAGCAGCTTAGGACCTGAAAAACTGTTTTTT. Its protein product is CASSLGPEKLFF.